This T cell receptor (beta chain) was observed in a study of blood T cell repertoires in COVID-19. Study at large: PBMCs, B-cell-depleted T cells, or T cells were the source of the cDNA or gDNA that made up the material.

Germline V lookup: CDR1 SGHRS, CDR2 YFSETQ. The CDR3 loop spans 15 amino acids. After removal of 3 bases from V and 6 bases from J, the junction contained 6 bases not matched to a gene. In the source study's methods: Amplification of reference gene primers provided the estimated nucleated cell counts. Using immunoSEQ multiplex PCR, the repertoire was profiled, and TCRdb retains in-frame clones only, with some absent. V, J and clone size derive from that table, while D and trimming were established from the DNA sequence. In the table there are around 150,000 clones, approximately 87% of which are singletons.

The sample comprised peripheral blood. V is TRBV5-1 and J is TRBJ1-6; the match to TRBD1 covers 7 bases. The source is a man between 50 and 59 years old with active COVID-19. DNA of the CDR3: TGCGCCAGCAGCTCCGCAGGGGGAAGTAATTCACCCCTCCACTTT. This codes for CASSSAGGSNSPLHF.